These 25 T cell receptor beta chains were all obtained from the same sample, sequenced in a study of blood T cell repertoires in COVID-19. Some clones are missing from TCRdb's copy, which holds only in-frame ones; the method was immunoSEQ multiplex PCR. The table has approximately 210,000 clones, under 90% seen once. Source material: peripheral blood. All receptors come from a human donor in a cohort sampled during active COVID-19.

V and J are TRBV12-3 or TRBV12-4 and TRBJ1-1; 7 bases are shared with TRBD1. After removal of 5 bases from V and 4 bases from J, the junction contained 4 bases not matched to a gene. The CDR3 spans 13 residues. Here the CDR3 reads CASSPGTATEAFF. CDR3 bases: TGTGCCAGCAGTCCGGGGACAGCCACTGAAGCTTTCTTT.

CDR3 bases: TGTGCCAGCAGCTTAACTGGGACAGGGAGCGAAAAACTGTTTTTT. Translated: CASSLTGTGSEKLFF. The chain joins TRBV7-2 to TRBJ1-4; TRBD1 matches at 9 bases. Germline trimming cut 2 bases from V and 8 bases from J; bases unmatched to any gene: 6. CDR3 length equals 15 residues. Germline V CDR1 and CDR2: SGHTA, FQGNSA.

The V gene is TRBV29-1, the J gene TRBJ2-6; tentative D call: TRBD1 (5 bases). CDR3 length: 14 residues. CDR1 is SQVTM and CDR2 is ANQGSEA in the germline V gene. V shed 5 bases and J shed 2 bases, with 10 bases lying between them. CDR3 sequence (DNA): TGCAGCGTTCTAGGGGCGGCTGGGGCCAACGTCCTGACTTTC. It codes for CSVLGAAGANVLTF.

The chain employs TRBV27 and TRBJ2-5; D is unclear. Trimming took 6 bases from V and 7 from J, leaving 9 bases between them. Germline CDR1 MNHEY, CDR2 SMNVEV (reference sequence). The CDR3 has 11 amino acids. CDR3 amino acids: CASRSRGTQYF. DNA of the CDR3: TGTGCCAGCAGATCCCGCGGGACCCAGTACTTC.

The chain joins TRBV3-1 (or the pseudogene TRBV3-2) to TRBJ1-2; D not certain. CDR3 length: 14 amino acids. The V end lost 4 bases, the J end lost 3 bases, and 12 bases lay between the germline ends. The V gene's germline CDR1 is LGHDT and CDR2 YNNKEL (reference sequence). Written as DNA, the CDR3 is TGTGCCAGCAGCCCCATGACTTGGGACTATGGCTACACCTTC. The encoded protein is CASSPMTWDYGYTF.

V and J are TRBV4-1 and TRBJ2-1; TRBD2 matches at 9 bases. In germline, CDR1 is MGHRA, CDR2 YSYEKL. The CDR3 totals 15 residues. V lost 4 bases and J lost 0; bases outside the gene matches: 1. CDR3 protein: CASSPSGDSYNEQFF. CDR3 in DNA: TGCGCCAGCAGCCCTAGCGGGGACTCCTACAATGAGCAGTTCTTC.

The genes are TRBV3-1 (or the pseudogene TRBV3-2) and TRBJ2-1, with TRBD2 matching over 11 bases. V lost 4 bases to trimming and J lost 16 bases; unmatched junction nucleotides: 9. The CDR3 runs to 13 residues. Germline V lookup: CDR1 LGHDT, CDR2 YNNKEL (reference sequence). The CDR3 reads CASSLLAGDLHFF. The CDR3, as DNA: TGTGCCAGCAGCCTACTAGCGGGGGATTTGCATTTCTTC.

The genes are TRBV5-1 and TRBJ2-6, with D possibly being TRBD1 (5 bases). Germline CDR1 reads SGHRS; CDR2 reads YFSETQ. Trimming removed 2 bases at V and 0 bases at J, with 18 bases between. CDR3 length: 19 residues. CDR3 sequence: CASSFQGATLSSGANVLTF. CDR3 DNA sequence: TGCGCCAGCAGCTTTCAGGGCGCTACCCTATCCTCTGGGGCCAACGTCCTGACTTTC.

The V call is TRBV3-1 (or the pseudogene TRBV3-2), the J call TRBJ1-3, with 7 nucleotides matching TRBD1. CDR1 is LGHDT, CDR2 YNNKEL, per germline (reference sequence). CDR3 length: 14 residues. Trimming took 1 base from V and 4 from J; bases not matched to a gene: 1. The CDR3 nucleotides are TGTGCCAGCAGCCAAGTAGGGGGCGGAAACACCATATATTTT. It yields the protein CASSQVGGGNTIYF.

About this clone itself: Other DNA sequences within the sample encode an identical CDR3. This chain links TRBV3-1 (or the pseudogene TRBV3-2) with TRBJ2-7; 9 positions agree with TRBD1. Per the germline V gene, CDR1 is LGHDT and CDR2 is YNNKEL (reference sequence). V was pared by 3 bases and J by 3 bases, with 0 bases of the junction left unmatched. The CDR3 spans 13 residues. The CDR3 bases are TGTGCCAGCAGCCAGGACAGGGGCTACGAGCAGTACTTC. Protein sequence: CASSQDRGYEQYF.

The chain couples TRBV21-1 to TRBJ2-2; TRBD1, as called in the table, went unchecked against the DNA. TRBV21-1 is annotated as a pseudogene. The CDR3 extends over 14 amino acids. The CDR3 sequence: CASSKFRGTGELFF. The CDR3 DNA is TGTGCCAGCAGCAAATTCAGGGGAACCGGGGAGCTGTTTTTT.

The genes are TRBV7-2 and TRBJ2-4, with 10 bases lining up with TRBD2. CDR3 length: 18 residues. Germline assignment: CDR1 SGHTA and CDR2 FQGNSA. The V gene end was trimmed by 0 bases and the J gene end by 2 bases; junction bases not matched to a gene: 7. CDR3 sequence (DNA): TGTGCCAGCAGCTTAGCAGCGGGAGGGCCCGTGTCCAAAAACATTCAGTACTTC. Amino acid sequence: CASSLAAGGPVSKNIQYF.

The sample holds one count of this clone. The chain uses TRBV11-2 and TRBJ1-1; tentatively, D is TRBD1 (6 bases). Trimming stripped 2 bases from V and 7 bases from J, with 29 bases between. The germline gives CDR1 SGHAT, CDR2 FQNNGV. CDR3 length: 19 amino acids. CDR3 DNA sequence: TGTGCCAGCAGCTTAAGCCATACTCCTTCGGCAGGGGAATTTGGTGAAGCTTTCTTT. Protein sequence: CASSLSHTPSAGEFGEAFF.

This chain uses TRBV7-2 with TRBJ2-7; D is perhaps TRBD1 (6 bases). The length of the CDR3 is 14 residues. V was cut by 3 bases and J by 8 bases, with 17 bases left in between. CDR1 SGHTA and CDR2 FQGNSA come from the germline V gene. The CDR3 DNA is TGTGCCAGCAGCTTGGGACACCCAGGATCAAAGCAGTACTTC. It encodes CASSLGHPGSKQYF. The full variable domain, its missing parts supplied by reference TRBV7-2 and TRBJ2-7, is GAGVSQSPSNKVTEKGKDVELRCDPISGHTALYWYRQSLGQGLEFLIYFQGNSAPDKSGLPSDRFSAERTGGSVSTLTIQRTQQEDSAVYLCASSLGHPGSKQYFGPGTRLTVT.

In this sample, this clone turned up once. The chain joins TRBV28 to TRBJ2-2, with 7 bases identical to TRBD1. Germline lookup yields CDR1 MDHEN and CDR2 SYDVKM. The CDR3 has 12 residues. The trim removed 6 bases at V and 6 bases at J, leaving 1 base unmatched. The CDR3 protein is CASRTGPGELFF. Written as DNA, the CDR3 is TGTGCCAGCAGGACAGGGCCCGGGGAGCTGTTTTTT.

The chain carries TRBV6-6 and TRBJ2-1, with 9 nucleotides matching TRBD2. From germline, CDR1 is MNHNY and CDR2 SVGAGI (reference sequence). This CDR3 region has 14 residues. Trimming at V came to 5 bases and at J to 8 bases, leaving 7 bases not matched to a gene. The CDR3 nucleotides read TGTGCCAGCAGTCGTAGCGGGAGTGGAGATGAGCAGTTCTTC. It yields the protein CASSRSGSGDEQFF.

The gene calls are TRBV23-1 and TRBJ2-4; tentative D call: TRBD1 (5 bases). TRBV23-1 is an open reading frame, and its role is uncertain. The CDR3 runs to 16 residues. Trimming shortened V by 1 base and J by 6 bases, and 16 bases separated the two germline ends. CDR3 in DNA: TGCGCCAGCAGTCAATTTTCCAGGGCCAGGATAAACATTCAGTACTTC. It codes for CASSQFSRARINIQYF.

V and J are TRBV7-3 and TRBJ1-4; D is ambiguous. V lost 2 bases and J lost 7, with 8 bases in between. The CDR3 extends over 13 amino acids. From germline, CDR1 is SGHTA and CDR2 FQGTGA. CDR3 protein: CASSLGLGEKLFF. The DNA for the CDR3 is TGTGCCAGCAGCTTAGGACTCGGTGAAAAACTGTTTTTT. Variable domain in full (rest from reference TRBV7-3 and TRBJ1-4): GAGVSQTPSNKVTEKGKYVELRCDPISGHTALYWYRQSLGQGPEFLIYFQGTGAADDSGLPNDRFFAVRPEGSVSTLKIQRTERGDSAVYLCASSLGLGEKLFFGSGTQLSVL.

The chain joins TRBV7-3 to TRBJ2-1; possible D gene TRBD2, 6 bases. CDR3 length: 14 amino acids. V was pared by 6 bases and J by 9 bases, with 18 bases between. Germline lookup yields CDR1 SGHTA and CDR2 FQGTGA. CDR3 nucleotide sequence: TGTGCCAGCAGTCCCCAAACTAGCTTGGGTGAGCAGTTCTTC. This encodes CASSPQTSLGEQFF.

The chain employs TRBV28 and TRBJ2-1; 7 bases map to TRBD2. The CDR3 loop spans 13 amino acids. The germline V gene has CDR1 MDHEN and CDR2 SYDVKM. Unmatched junction bases numbered 2, after V lost 8 bases and J lost 1 base. The CDR3 region is CASSGLSYNEQFF. The CDR3 region has the DNA TGTGCCAGCTCGGGACTATCCTACAATGAGCAGTTCTTC.

The rearrangement uses TRBV6-5 and TRBJ1-6; weak D call: TRBD1 (6 bases). The V gene's germline CDR1 is MNHEY and CDR2 SVGAGI. V was shortened by 5 bases and J by 9 bases, with 17 bases between the two germline ends. CDR3 length: 15 residues. This CDR3 is CASSRTGTTGSPLHF. As DNA, the CDR3 is TGTGCCAGCAGTCGGACCGGGACAACTGGTTCACCCCTCCACTTT.

The chain carries TRBV5-1 and TRBJ2-7; TRBD2 agrees at 8 bases. V was pared by 0 bases and J by 6 bases, with 8 bases of the junction left unmatched. The germline gives CDR1 SGHRS, CDR2 YFSETQ. The CDR3 has 15 amino acids. CDR3 in amino acids: CASSLGPGGPGEQYF. For the CDR3, the DNA is TGCGCCAGCAGCTTGGGTCCGGGAGGGCCGGGCGAGCAGTACTTC.

This sequence joins TRBV25-1 and TRBJ1-1; 8 nucleotides agree with TRBD1. V shed 6 bases, J shed 4 bases, and the junction held 7 bases outside the gene matches. This CDR3 region has 14 residues. Germline CDR1 reads MGHDK; CDR2 reads SYGVNS. The CDR3 protein is CASRPTGAITEAFF. Here the CDR3 DNA reads TGTGCCAGCAGACCGACAGGGGCAATCACTGAAGCTTTCTTT.

The chain has TRBV7-3 and TRBJ1-1; D is possibly TRBD1 (5 bases). Germline V gene sequence: CDR1 SGHTA, CDR2 FQGTGA. Trimming took off 5 bases at V and 4 bases at J, with 17 bases between the two ends. This CDR3 region has 15 residues. The CDR3 DNA is TGTGCCAGCAGCCCCCGGGGGGTAATAGGCACTGAAGCTTTCTTT. Translating gives CASSPRGVIGTEAFF. Drawing the rest from reference TRBV7-3 and TRBJ1-1, the complete variable domain is GAGVSQTPSNKVTEKGKYVELRCDPISGHTALYWYRQSLGQGPEFLIYFQGTGAADDSGLPNDRFFAVRPEGSVSTLKIQRTERGDSAVYLCASSPRGVIGTEAFFGQGTRLTVV.

The chain links TRBV6-5 to TRBJ2-1; a possible D gene is TRBD2 (5 bases). Germline V gene lookup returns CDR1 MNHEY and CDR2 SVGAGI. This CDR3 has 15 amino acids. Trimming left V 5 bases short and J 0 bases short, with 11 bases between. The CDR3 DNA sequence: TGTGCCAGCAGTACAGTGGGGAGCTCCTACAATGAGCAGTTCTTC. Its translation: CASSTVGSSYNEQFF.